This entry lists 32 T cell receptor beta chains sequenced from one sample in a study of T cell responses to AZD1222 COVID-19 vaccine. TCRdb keeps only in-frame clones here, not all; method: immunoSEQ multiplex PCR. Counted here are fewer than 150,000 clones, 88% occurring once; the ten biggest clones make up more than 5.5%. This material consisted of peripheral blood, taken 28 days after the second AZD1222 dose. All receptors derive from an adult who received the AZD1222 COVID-19 vaccine.

The chain recombines TRBV30 with TRBJ1-6; tentative D call: TRBD1 (6 bases). Germline values: CDR1 GTSNPN, CDR2 SVGIG (reference sequence). The CDR3 is 16 residues long. V was trimmed by 1 base and J by 0 bases, leaving 10 bases between them. CDR3 loop: CAWSGGGSSYNSPLHF. The CDR3 DNA is TGTGCCTGGAGTGGAGGGGGGAGCTCCTATAATTCACCCCTCCACTTT.

V gene TRBV5-4 combines with J gene TRBJ2-5; TRBD1 agrees at 7 bases. Losses at the gene ends were 2 bases for V and 3 bases for J; bases not matched to a gene: 1. Germline V gene data show CDR1 as SGHNT and CDR2 as YYREEE (reference sequence). The CDR3 totals 13 residues. The CDR3 nucleotides are TGTGCCAGCAGCTTTGGGACAGAAGAGACCCAGTACTTC. It specifies CASSFGTEETQYF.

This clone appeared a few times. This chain connects TRBV19 to TRBJ1-2; possibly TRBD1 for D (5 bases). Germline V gene data show CDR1 as LNHDA and CDR2 as SQIVND (reference sequence). V lost 2 bases and J lost 8, with 18 bases in between. The CDR3 is made up of 15 amino acids. The CDR3: CASSISRQNLGGYTF. DNA for the CDR3: TGTGCCAGTAGTATATCGAGACAGAACCTGGGAGGCTACACCTTC.

With respect to this clone: Different DNA sequences within this sample yield the same CDR3. The chain couples TRBV7-2 to TRBJ1-6; no clear D. The CDR3 totals 14 residues. CDR1 SGHTA and CDR2 FQGNSA come from the germline V gene. The V end was cut by 5 bases, the J end by 5 bases, with 10 bases between. In DNA form, the CDR3 reads TGTGCCAGCAGCCTCACGGGGAATAATTCACCCCTCCACTTT. Its protein product is CASSLTGNNSPLHF.

V usage is TRBV7-8 and J usage is TRBJ1-2; a weak D match, TRBD1 (5 bases). Germline CDR1 reads SGHVS; CDR2 reads FQNEAQ. The CDR3 consists of 14 residues. The V end was cut by 4 bases, the J end by 0 bases, with 9 bases between. DNA for the CDR3: TGTGCCAGCAGCTCGGGACCGACTAACTATGGCTACACCTTC. This sequence encodes CASSSGPTNYGYTF.

The rearrangement joins TRBV6-5 to TRBJ1-1; no firm D call. Trimming cost V 6 bases and J 5 bases, with 7 bases left between them. Per germline, CDR1 MNHEY and CDR2 SVGAGI. The CDR3 runs to 11 residues. Here the CDR3 DNA reads TGTGCCAGCAGCTTTGGAACTGAAGCTTTCTTT. Translation gives CASSFGTEAFF.

The rearrangement joins TRBV7-9 to TRBJ1-3; D remains ambiguous. The CDR3 has 18 amino acids. Deletions cut 5 bases from V and 0 bases from J, with 20 bases between. Germline V gives CDR1 SEHNR, CDR2 FQNEAQ (reference sequence). The CDR3 DNA is TGTGCCAGCAGCCCACGACGGGGAGATGATAGCTCTGGAAACACCATATATTTT. Translation: CASSPRRGDDSSGNTIYF.

The chain is built from TRBV19 and TRBJ1-3, with D possibly matching TRBD1 (6 bases). The CDR3 contains 13 residues. Germline V CDR1 and CDR2: LNHDA, SQIVND (reference sequence). The ends were cut back, 5 bases at V and 4 bases at J, with 9 bases in the middle. For the CDR3, the DNA is TGTGCCAGTAGTTGGACAGTCGGAAACACCATATATTTT. Translated: CASSWTVGNTIYF.

V is TRBV11-3 and J is TRBJ2-5, with 13 bases fitting TRBD2. The CDR3 contains 17 residues. Unmatched junction bases numbered 11, after V lost 4 bases and J lost 6 bases. Germline V lookup: CDR1 SGHNT, CDR2 YENEEA. CDR3 in amino acids: CASSSPSTSGGAKTQYF. In DNA, the CDR3 is TGTGCCAGCAGCTCCCCATCCACTAGCGGGGGGGCGAAGACCCAGTACTTC.

This clone has just a few counts. The CDR3 nucleotides read TGTGCCAGCAGCTTAGGGGGACAGGGGTACGGCGAGCAGTACTTC. Translation: CASSLGGQGYGEQYF. This chain links TRBV7-2 with TRBJ2-7; TRBD1 matches at 10 bases. After removal of 1 base from V and 6 bases from J, the junction contained 6 bases not matched to a gene. CDR1 is SGHTA, CDR2 FQGNSA, per germline. The CDR3 totals 15 residues.

J is TRBJ1-1 and V is TRBV19; 12 bases line up with TRBD1. V trimming: 6 bases; J trimming: 3 bases; junction bases outside the gene matches: 5. The germline V gene encodes CDR1 LNHDA and CDR2 SQIVND (reference sequence). The CDR3 is made up of 15 amino acids. CDR3 loop: CASRLGQGAYTEAFF. The CDR3 DNA follows: TGTGCCAGTAGATTGGGACAGGGGGCCTACACTGAAGCTTTCTTT.

This clone was seen a handful of times. The chain joins TRBV19 to TRBJ1-4; 9 positions match TRBD1. The CDR3 spans 15 residues. Germline CDR1 and CDR2: LNHDA and SQIVND (reference sequence). V shed 3 bases, J shed 3 bases, and the junction held 2 bases outside the gene matches. The CDR3 loop reads CASSMDRGPNEKLFF. As DNA, the CDR3 is TGTGCCAGTAGTATGGACAGGGGACCTAATGAAAAACTGTTTTTT.

Details on this clone: At one end the junction does not follow the germline gene, possibly because of a read error. This chain uses TRBV4-2 with TRBJ2-5, with TRBD2 matching 9 bases. Germline CDR1 reads LGHNA; CDR2 reads YNFKEQ. The CDR3 contains 17 residues. The DNA of the CDR3 is TGTGTCAGCAGCCAAGATATGAGCGGGGGGATCCAAGAGACCCAGTACTTC. Translated: CVSSQDMSGGIQETQYF.

The CDR3 spells CARSGLGNYGYTF. The CDR3 DNA follows: TGTGCCAGGTCGGGGCTCGGGAACTATGGCTACACCTTC. This chain uses TRBV2 with TRBJ1-2; tentatively, D is TRBD1 (5 bases). Germline-derived CDR1 and CDR2 are SNHLY and FYNNEI. The CDR3 totals 13 residues. V was trimmed by 9 bases and J by 2 bases, leaving 13 bases between them.

The CDR3 DNA reads as TGTGCCAGCAGCCGACAGGGGATTAGCTCCTATAATTCACCCCTCCACTTT. It specifies CASSRQGISSYNSPLHF. The V call is TRBV11-3, the J call TRBJ1-6; 8 bases align to TRBD1. This CDR3 is 17 amino acids long. Germline trimming cut 5 bases from V and 0 bases from J; bases unmatched to any gene: 6. CDR1 SGHNT and CDR2 YENEEA come from the germline V gene.

The chain couples TRBV21-1 to TRBJ1-4; the D call of TRBD1 is as the table states it, not checked on the DNA. TRBV21-1 is classified as a pseudogene. The CDR3 is 18 amino acids. The CDR3 spells CASSKQPLWRGHNEKLFF. The CDR3 coding sequence is TGTGCCAGCAGCAAACAACCCCTTTGGAGGGGGCATAATGAAAAACTGTTTTTT.

This clone was recorded a few times. This chain uses TRBV10-3 with TRBJ1-5, with 10 bases that match TRBD1. The CDR3 covers 14 residues. V lost 4 bases, J lost 5 bases, and 2 bases stayed unmatched. CDR1 is ENHRY, CDR2 SYGVKD, per germline. The DNA of the CDR3 is TGTGCCATCAGTGCCGGGACAGGGGATCAGCCCCAGCATTTT. As protein: CAISAGTGDQPQHF.

This rearrangement joins TRBV7-9 to TRBJ1-1; a weak D match, TRBD1 (5 bases). CDR3 size: 13 residues. From germline, CDR1 is SEHNR and CDR2 FQNEAQ (reference sequence). V was cut by 4 bases and J by 6 bases, with 12 bases left in between. The CDR3 DNA reads TGTGCCAGCAGCTCCGCCGGCAGGGCTGAAGCTTTCTTT. It yields the protein CASSSAGRAEAFF. The whole variable domain, filled in from reference TRBV7-9 and TRBJ1-1, reads DTGVSQNPRHKITKRGQNVTFRCDPISEHNRLYWYRQTLGQGPEFLTYFQNEAQLEKSRLLSDRFSAERPKGSFSTLEIQRTEQGDSAMYLCASSSAGRAEAFFGQGTRLTVV.

The rearrangement uses TRBV2 and TRBJ1-1; D gene ambiguous. CDR3 length equals 15 residues. Trimming stripped 5 bases from V and 0 bases from J, with 13 bases between. Germline lookup yields CDR1 SNHLY and CDR2 FYNNEI. DNA of the CDR3: TGTGCCAGCAGTCCGCGGCAATCCATGAACACTGAAGCTTTCTTT. This sequence encodes CASSPRQSMNTEAFF.

V usage is TRBV29-1 and J usage is TRBJ1-2; 9 bases are a match to TRBD1. V trimming: 3 bases; J trimming: 3 bases; junction bases outside the gene matches: 8. This CDR3 comprises 15 residues. The V gene's germline CDR1 is SQVTM and CDR2 ANQGSEA. Written as DNA, the CDR3 is TGCAGCGTTGACCCATCGGACAGGGGACACTATGGCTACACCTTC. Translated: CSVDPSDRGHYGYTF.

This chain's CDR3 is CASSPRTSGGRDTQYF. The CDR3 DNA sequence: TGTGCCAGCTCACCGCGGACTAGCGGGGGTCGGGATACGCAGTATTTT. The gene calls are TRBV18 and TRBJ2-3; TRBD2 matches 13 bases. CDR1 KGHSH and CDR2 LQKENI come from the germline V gene. This CDR3 comprises 16 residues. The V segment lost 3 bases and the J segment 6 bases; nucleotides outside the gene matches: 6. The variable domain in full, with the rest retrieved from reference TRBV18 and TRBJ2-3, is NAGVMQNPRHLVRRRGQEARLRCSPMKGHSHVYWYRQLPEEGLKFMVYLQKENIIDESGMPKERFSAEFPKEGPSILRIQQVVRGDSAAYFCASSPRTSGGRDTQYFGPGTRLTVL.

The chain links TRBV19 to TRBJ1-5; D perhaps matches TRBD1 (6 bases). V lost 6 bases and J 2 bases, leaving 17 bases between the germline ends. Germline CDR1 LNHDA, CDR2 SQIVND (reference sequence). The CDR3 contains 16 residues. The CDR3 sequence: CASSLLQGMGNQPQHF. CDR3 DNA sequence: TGTGCCAGTAGCCTCCTCCAGGGGATGGGCAATCAGCCCCAGCATTTT.

This clone was observed a handful of times. Within the sample, other DNA sequences also encode this same CDR3. The genes are TRBV4-1 and TRBJ1-5; D is possibly TRBD1 (5 bases). Trimming left V 4 bases short and J 6 bases short, with 13 bases between. This CDR3 comprises 14 residues. Per germline, CDR1 MGHRA and CDR2 YSYEKL. CDR3 coding DNA: TGCGCCAGCAGCCCTGGGCAGGGCAGTCAGCCCCAGCATTTT. Protein product: CASSPGQGSQPQHF.

The chain employs TRBV10-3 and TRBJ1-5; no reliable D call. CDR1 is ENHRY and CDR2 is SYGVKD in the germline V gene. V lost 8 bases and J 0 bases, leaving 8 bases between the germline ends. CDR3 length equals 13 residues. The CDR3 DNA follows: TGTGCCATCGGACCAGATAGCAATCAGCCCCAGCATTTT. Its protein is CAIGPDSNQPQHF.

The chain links TRBV6-2 or TRBV6-3 to TRBJ2-1; the match to TRBD1 covers 12 bases. The CDR3 has 15 residues. Trimming at V came to 4 bases and at J to 7 bases, leaving 5 bases not matched to a gene. Germline loops: CDR1 MNHEY, CDR2 SVGEGT. CDR3 loop: CASSWGQGAANEQFF. The CDR3 nucleotides are TGTGCCAGCAGTTGGGGACAGGGGGCAGCTAATGAGCAGTTCTTC.

The gene calls are TRBV30 and TRBJ2-1; D remains ambiguous. The CDR3 is made up of 13 amino acids. Germline V gene lookup returns CDR1 GTSNPN and CDR2 SVGIG (reference sequence). V lost 1 base and J 0 bases, leaving 4 bases between the germline ends. The CDR3 bases are TGTGCCTGGAGTGAAGGCTCCTACAATGAGCAGTTCTTC. Translating gives CAWSEGSYNEQFF.

This clone showed up just a few times. V usage is TRBV11-3 and J usage is TRBJ1-2, with 10 bases matching TRBD1. The CDR3 contains 14 residues. After removal of 5 bases from V and 6 bases from J, the junction contained 6 bases not matched to a gene. The germline V gene encodes CDR1 SGHNT and CDR2 YENEEA. The CDR3 protein is CASSPDRGQNGYTF. In DNA form, the CDR3 reads TGTGCCAGCAGCCCCGACAGGGGGCAAAATGGCTACACCTTC.

This clone appeared a single time. This sequence joins TRBV7-2 and TRBJ1-3, with TRBD1 matching over 8 bases. V lost 1 base and J lost 4; bases outside the gene matches: 3. Germline V gene sequence: CDR1 SGHTA, CDR2 FQGNSA. The CDR3 runs to 15 residues. Here the CDR3 DNA reads TGTGCCAGCAGCTTAGACAGGGGGTACGGAAACACCATATATTTT. Its protein product is CASSLDRGYGNTIYF.

This chain joins TRBV5-1 and TRBJ2-3; a weak D match, TRBD1 (6 bases). The CDR3 has 14 amino acids. V was cut by 4 bases and J by 4 bases, with 13 bases left in between. CDR1 is SGHRS, CDR2 YFSETQ, per germline. CDR3 DNA: TGCGCCAGCAGCCTGGGGGCTAATCCAGATACGCAGTATTTT. Translated, it gives CASSLGANPDTQYF.

CDR3 sequence reads: CASSYQPTDTQYF. DNA for the CDR3: TGTGCCAGCAGTTACCAACCCACAGATACGCAGTATTTT. The chain carries TRBV27 and TRBJ2-3; D is undetermined. V gave up 4 bases and J gave up 2 bases, with 7 bases separating them. In germline, CDR1 is MNHEY, CDR2 SMNVEV (reference sequence). There are 13 residues in the CDR3.

The chain employs TRBV10-3 and TRBJ2-2; 9 nucleotides match TRBD1. Germline V gene lookup returns CDR1 ENHRY and CDR2 SYGVKD. The CDR3 loop spans 15 amino acids. V trimming: 6 bases; J trimming: 6 bases; junction bases outside the gene matches: 8. The CDR3 loop reads CAISSTGGGSGELFF. The CDR3 nucleotides read TGTGCCATCAGCTCGACAGGGGGGGGCTCCGGGGAGCTGTTTTTT.

The chain links TRBV5-4 to TRBJ2-7; TRBD2 might be the D (6 bases). With 0 bases removed from V and 1 base from J, the gap between germline ends came to 11 bases. Germline V gene sequence: CDR1 SGHNT, CDR2 YYREEE (reference sequence). This CDR3 is built from 15 residues. CDR3 loop: CASSLGGDSSYEQYF. The CDR3 bases are TGTGCCAGCAGCTTGGGGGGGGACTCATCCTACGAGCAGTACTTC.